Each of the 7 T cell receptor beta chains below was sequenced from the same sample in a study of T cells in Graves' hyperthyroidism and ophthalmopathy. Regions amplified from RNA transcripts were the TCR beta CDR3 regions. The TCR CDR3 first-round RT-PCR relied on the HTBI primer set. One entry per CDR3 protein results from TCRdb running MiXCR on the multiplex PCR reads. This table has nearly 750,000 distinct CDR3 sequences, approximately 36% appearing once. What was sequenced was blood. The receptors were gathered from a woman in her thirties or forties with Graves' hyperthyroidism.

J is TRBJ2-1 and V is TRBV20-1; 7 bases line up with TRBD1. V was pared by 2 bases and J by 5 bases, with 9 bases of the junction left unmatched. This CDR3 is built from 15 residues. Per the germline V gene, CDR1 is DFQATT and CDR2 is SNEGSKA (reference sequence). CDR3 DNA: TGCAGTGCTAGATATGGGGCAGGGGGAAACAATGAGCAGTTCTTC. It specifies CSARYGAGGNNEQFF.

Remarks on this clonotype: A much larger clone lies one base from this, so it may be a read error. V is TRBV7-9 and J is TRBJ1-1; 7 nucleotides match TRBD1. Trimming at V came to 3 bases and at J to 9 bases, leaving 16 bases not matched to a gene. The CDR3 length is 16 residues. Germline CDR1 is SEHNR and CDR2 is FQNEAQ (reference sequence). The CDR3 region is CASSLSGFGDSEKAFF. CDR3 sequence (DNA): TGTGCCAGCAGCTTGTCTGGCTTTGGGGACAGCGAAAAAGCTTTCTTT.

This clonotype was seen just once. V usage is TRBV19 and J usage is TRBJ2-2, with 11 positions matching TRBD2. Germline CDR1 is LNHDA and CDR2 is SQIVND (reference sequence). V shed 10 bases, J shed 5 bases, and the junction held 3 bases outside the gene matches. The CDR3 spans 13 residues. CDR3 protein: CATRTSGTGELFF. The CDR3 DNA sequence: TGTGCCACCCGGACTAGCGGGACCGGGGAGCTGTTTTTT.

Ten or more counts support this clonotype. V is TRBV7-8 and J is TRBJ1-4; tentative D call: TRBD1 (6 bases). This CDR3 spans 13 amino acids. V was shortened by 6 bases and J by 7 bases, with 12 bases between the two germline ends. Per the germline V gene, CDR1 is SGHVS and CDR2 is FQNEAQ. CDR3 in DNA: TGTGCCAGCAGTGACCAGGGGTTTGAAAAACTGTTTTTT. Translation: CASSDQGFEKLFF.

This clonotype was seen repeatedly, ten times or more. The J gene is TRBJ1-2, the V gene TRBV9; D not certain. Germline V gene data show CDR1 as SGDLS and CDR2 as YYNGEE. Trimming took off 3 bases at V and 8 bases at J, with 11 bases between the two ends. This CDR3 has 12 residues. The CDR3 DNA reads TGTGCCAGCAGCGATCACTTATCCGGCTACACCTTC. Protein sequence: CASSDHLSGYTF.

In nucleotides, the CDR3 is TGTGCCAGCGGACAACTGGGAGGAGAGGGCTACACCTTC. Residues: CASGQLGGEGYTF. V usage is TRBV6-6 and J usage is TRBJ1-2; D may be TRBD1 (5 bases). The germline gives CDR1 MNHNY, CDR2 SVGAGI (reference sequence). With 8 bases removed from V and 8 bases from J, the gap between germline ends came to 18 bases. The CDR3 extends over 13 amino acids.

The CDR3, as DNA: TGTGCCAGCAGCTTAGTCGGCGGATACTACGAGCAGTACTTC. The encoded protein is CASSLVGGYYEQYF. The chain carries TRBV7-9 and TRBJ2-7; D not resolved. Germline CDR1 and CDR2: SEHNR and FQNEAQ (reference sequence). The CDR3 consists of 14 residues. Trimming cost V 1 base and J 3 bases, with 10 bases left between them.